Presented here are 7 T cell receptor beta chains from one specimen sequenced in a study of blood T cell repertoires in COVID-19. TCRdb's table, derived via immunoSEQ multiplex PCR, lists solely in-frame clones and lacks some. The data contain over 120,000 clones, roughly 77% of them singletons. The specimen was peripheral blood. The receptors here all came from a woman aged 70-85 years with COVID-19, enrolled during active disease.

The chain has TRBV24-1 and TRBJ2-5, with 7 bases aligning to TRBD1. The CDR3 runs 16 residues. In germline, CDR1 is KGHDR, CDR2 SFDVKD. Unmatched junction bases numbered 7, after V lost 3 bases and J lost 1 base. For the CDR3, the DNA is TGTGCCACCAGTGATCCGCCGGGACAGCCCCAAGAGACCCAGTACTTC. Its protein is CATSDPPGQPQETQYF.

The rearrangement joins TRBV4-3 to TRBJ1-3, with D possibly being TRBD1 (6 bases). The V end lost 1 base, the J end lost 5 bases, and 12 bases lay between the germline ends. The CDR3 covers 15 residues. Germline CDR1 and CDR2: LGHNA and YSLEER. This CDR3 reads CASSQVAGARNTIYF. The CDR3 coding sequence is TGCGCCAGCAGCCAAGTTGCAGGGGCAAGAAACACCATATATTTT.

This rearrangement joins TRBV7-9 to TRBJ2-7; possibly TRBD1 for D (5 bases). The CDR3 covers 13 residues. Trimming stripped 4 bases from V and 7 bases from J, with 14 bases between. The germline gives CDR1 SEHNR, CDR2 FQNEAQ (reference sequence). The CDR3 DNA follows: TGTGCCAGCAGCTCCCAAGCAGGGCTTGAGCAGTACTTC. It specifies CASSSQAGLEQYF.

The chain couples TRBV28 to TRBJ1-6; D gene unclear. The CDR3 extends over 12 amino acids. Germline assignment: CDR1 MDHEN and CDR2 SYDVKM. Between the trimmed V and J ends, which lost 8 bases and 6 bases, there was a span of 8 bases. For the CDR3, the DNA is TGTGCCAGCGGCCCTCCTAATTCACCCCTCCACTTT. It translates to CASGPPNSPLHF. The full variable domain, rest sourced from reference TRBV28 and TRBJ1-6, is DVKVTQSSRYLVKRTGEKVFLECVQDMDHENMFWYRQDPGLGLRLIYFSYDVKMKEKGDIPEGYSVSREKKERFSLILESASTNQTSMYLCASGPPNSPLHFGNGTRLTVT.

The chain uses TRBV4-2 and TRBJ1-3; D perhaps matches TRBD1 (6 bases). Trimming stripped 1 base from V and 0 bases from J, with 10 bases between. There are 16 residues in the CDR3. The germline V gene has CDR1 LGHNA and CDR2 YNFKEQ. The CDR3 loop is CASSQGIQGSGNTIYF. DNA of the CDR3: TGTGCCAGCAGCCAAGGAATACAGGGCTCTGGAAACACCATATATTTT.

The chain joins TRBV5-1 to TRBJ1-1; the D gene is possibly TRBD1 (5 bases). The germline V gene has CDR1 SGHRS and CDR2 YFSETQ. This CDR3 contains 17 residues. Trimming left V 4 bases short and J 4 bases short, with 23 bases between. CDR3 sequence (DNA): TGCGCCAGCAGCCGGACCTCGGGGGAGGGATCGAGCACTGAAGCTTTCTTT. Residues: CASSRTSGEGSSTEAFF.

Ten or more counts support this clone. CDR3 in DNA: TGTGCCAGCAGTGATAGTACAGGCTCTGGAAACACCATATATTTT. Amino acid sequence: CASSDSTGSGNTIYF. The V and J genes are TRBV2 and TRBJ1-3; the D gene is possibly TRBD1 (5 bases). V was shortened by 3 bases and J by 0 bases, with 9 bases between the two germline ends. There are 15 residues in the CDR3. Germline assignment: CDR1 SNHLY and CDR2 FYNNEI.